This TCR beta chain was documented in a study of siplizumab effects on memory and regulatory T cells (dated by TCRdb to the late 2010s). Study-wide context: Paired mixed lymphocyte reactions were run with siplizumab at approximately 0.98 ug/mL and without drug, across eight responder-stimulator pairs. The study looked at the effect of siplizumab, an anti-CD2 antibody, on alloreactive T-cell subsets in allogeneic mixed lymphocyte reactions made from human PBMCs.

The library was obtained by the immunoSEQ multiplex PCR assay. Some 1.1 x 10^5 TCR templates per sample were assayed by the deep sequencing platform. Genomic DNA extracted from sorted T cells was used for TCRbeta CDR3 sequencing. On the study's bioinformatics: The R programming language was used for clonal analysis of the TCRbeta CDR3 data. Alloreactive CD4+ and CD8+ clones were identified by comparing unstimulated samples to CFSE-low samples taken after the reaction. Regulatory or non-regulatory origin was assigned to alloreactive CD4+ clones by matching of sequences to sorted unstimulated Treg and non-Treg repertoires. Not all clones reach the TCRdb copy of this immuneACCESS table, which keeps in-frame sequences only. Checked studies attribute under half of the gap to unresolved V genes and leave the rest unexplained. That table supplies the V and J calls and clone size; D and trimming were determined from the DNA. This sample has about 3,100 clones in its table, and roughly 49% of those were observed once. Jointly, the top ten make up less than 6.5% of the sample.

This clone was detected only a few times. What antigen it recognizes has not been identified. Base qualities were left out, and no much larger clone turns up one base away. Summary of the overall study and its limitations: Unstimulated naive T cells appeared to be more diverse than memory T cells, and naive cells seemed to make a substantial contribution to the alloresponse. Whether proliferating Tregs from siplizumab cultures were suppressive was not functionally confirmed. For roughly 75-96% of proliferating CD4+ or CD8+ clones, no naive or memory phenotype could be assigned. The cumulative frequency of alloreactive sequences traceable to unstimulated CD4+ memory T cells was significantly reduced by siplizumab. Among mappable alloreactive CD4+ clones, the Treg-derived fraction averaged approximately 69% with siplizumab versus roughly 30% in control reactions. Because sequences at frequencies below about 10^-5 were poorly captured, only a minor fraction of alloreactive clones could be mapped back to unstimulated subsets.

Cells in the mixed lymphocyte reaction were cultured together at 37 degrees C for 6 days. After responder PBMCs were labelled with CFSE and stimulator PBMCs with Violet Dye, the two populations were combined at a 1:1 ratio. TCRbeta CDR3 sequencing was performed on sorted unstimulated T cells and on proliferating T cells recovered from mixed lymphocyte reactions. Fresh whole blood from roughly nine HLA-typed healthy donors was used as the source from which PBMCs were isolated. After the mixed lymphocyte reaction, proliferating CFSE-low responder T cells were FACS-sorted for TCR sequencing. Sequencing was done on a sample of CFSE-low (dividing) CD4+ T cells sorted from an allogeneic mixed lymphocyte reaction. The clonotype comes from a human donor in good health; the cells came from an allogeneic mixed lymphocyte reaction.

Here the CDR3 is given as CASSLTGGPQETQYF. The DNA sequence is given as TGCGCCAGCAGCTTGACCGGGGGGCCTCAGGAGACCCAGTACTTC. This chain joins TRBV5-1 to TRBJ2-5, with a tentative D gene TRBD2 over 7 matching bases. CDR1 SGHRS and CDR2 YFSETQ are derived from the germline V gene. A distance of 15 bases separates the germline ends of V and J, which lose 1 base and 5 bases respectively. The CDR3 holds 15 amino acids from the cysteine to the phenylalanine. Left in the record is the CDR3 DNA by itself, 45 bases read in frame from the first base.